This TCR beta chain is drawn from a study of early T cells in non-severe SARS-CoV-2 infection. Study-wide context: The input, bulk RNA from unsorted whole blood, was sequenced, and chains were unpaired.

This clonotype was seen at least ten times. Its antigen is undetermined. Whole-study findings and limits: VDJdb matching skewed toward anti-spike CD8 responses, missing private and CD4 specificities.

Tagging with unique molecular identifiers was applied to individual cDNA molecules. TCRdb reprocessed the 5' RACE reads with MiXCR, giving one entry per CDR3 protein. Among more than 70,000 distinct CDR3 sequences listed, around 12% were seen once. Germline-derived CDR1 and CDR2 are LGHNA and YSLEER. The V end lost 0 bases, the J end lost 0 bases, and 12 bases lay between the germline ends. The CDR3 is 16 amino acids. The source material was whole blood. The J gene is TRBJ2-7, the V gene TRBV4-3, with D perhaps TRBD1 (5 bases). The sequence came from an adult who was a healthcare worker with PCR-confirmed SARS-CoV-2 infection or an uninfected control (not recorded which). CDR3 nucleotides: TGCGCCAGCAGCCAAGATCTCTCAGGGTACTCCTACGAGCAGTACTTC. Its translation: CASSQDLSGYSYEQYF.